This TCR beta chain was sequenced in a study of T cell repertoires in ileal Crohn's disease. For the study at large: About 37% were active smokers at surgery; median disease duration was roughly eight years. Every patient was operated on for stricturing (about 60%) or penetrating (approximately 40%) complications. General study findings and limits: Endoscopic recurrence occurred in every patient whose clonality exceeded 26.8%.

Points on this clone: Its target is not known.

Time point in this sample: proximal margin of the surgical specimen (macroscopically non-inflamed). Assay: immunoSEQ multiplex PCR; the TCRdb copy retains only in-frame clones and omits some. The repertoire holds just under 7,500 clones, with 72% as singletons. The germline V gene encodes CDR1 SGHTA and CDR2 FQGNSA. The CDR3 extends over 13 amino acids. With V trimmed by 6 bases and J by 5 bases, 5 bases remained unmatched. The sequenced sample was ileal tissue. This TCR came from an adult with Crohn's disease. V gene TRBV7-2 combines with J gene TRBJ1-1, with 8 bases matching TRBD1. The DNA for the CDR3 is TGTGCCAGCAGACTCGACAGGGGAACTGAAGCTTTCTTT. Protein sequence: CASRLDRGTEAFF. Full variable domain (rest looked up from reference TRBV7-2 and TRBJ1-1): GAGVSQSPSNKVTEKGKDVELRCDPISGHTALYWYRQSLGQGLEFLIYFQGNSAPDKSGLPSDRFSAERTGGSVSTLTIQRTQQEDSAVYLCASRLDRGTEAFFGQGTRLTVV.